This TCR beta chain was retrieved from a study of T cells in Graves' hyperthyroidism and ophthalmopathy. A note on this clonotype: The antigen is undetermined. A much larger clone lies a single base off, so this may be a read error.

Study-wide points: Using 13 V-J features, a model discriminated ophthalmopathy from stable hyperthyroidism.

The V end lost 4 bases, the J end lost 4 bases, and 13 bases lay between the germline ends. Per germline, CDR1 SNHLY and CDR2 FYNNEI. CDR3 length: 14 amino acids. Authors of the study amplified TCR beta CDR3 regions from RNA transcripts. HTBI primers drove first-round RT-PCR of the TCR CDR3. TCRdb redid the calling of the multiplex PCR reads with MiXCR, one entry per CDR3 protein. The repertoire holds approximately 640,000 distinct CDR3 sequences, about 18% seen once, with 15% in the top ten. The V call is TRBV2, the J call TRBJ1-1; D is ambiguous. Sequences were obtained from blood. The sequence was collected from a man aged 50 or older with Graves' hyperthyroidism. The CDR3 loop is CASSAYDMSTEAFF. The CDR3 bases are TGTGCCAGCAGTGCATACGACATGAGCACTGAAGCTTTCTTT.